This T cell receptor (beta chain) was identified during a study of blood T cell repertoires in COVID-19. The wider study: Acute-phase and convalescent COVID-19 samples originated in the United States, Italy and Spain. Sources were T cells, B-cell-depleted T cells, or PBMCs; the material itself was cDNA or gDNA.

Source study methods: Nucleated cell number was recorded as an estimate derived from reference gene primer amplification. Generated by immunoSEQ multiplex PCR, the TCRdb table keeps only in-frame clones and is missing some. From that table come the V and J calls and clone size; the DNA was used to work out D and trimming. Of 130,000 to 150,000 clones listed, 85% to 90% are singletons. This clonotype originated in a woman aged 40 to 55 with acute or convalescent COVID-19. The sample taken for sequencing was peripheral blood.

The CDR3 region has the DNA TGTGCCAGCAGTACCCCAACAGGGGCTGATGACTATGGCTACACCTTC. It translates to CASSTPTGADDYGYTF. The chain carries TRBV28 and TRBJ1-2; 7 nucleotides agree with TRBD1. Trimming took 5 bases from V and 3 from J; bases not matched to a gene: 12. Germline loops: CDR1 MDHEN, CDR2 SYDVKM. This CDR3 is built from 16 residues.